The sample holds many counts of the clone carrying this TCR beta chain. Its specificity is unknown. Germline V gene sequence: CDR1 MNHNS, CDR2 SASEGT. The V end lost 7 bases, the J end lost 2 bases, and 14 bases lay between the germline ends. There are 14 residues in the CDR3. Original processing methods: A classifier for distant metastasis in papillary thyroid cancer was constructed using CDR3 differences observed across clinicopathological groups. Using MiXCR, TCRdb re-called clones from the PCR reads. TCRdb's processing, not the study's, gives the V and J calls here. The data show tens of thousands of clones, around 14% seen once. All patients were untreated before thyroid surgery. The data belong to a study of metastatic and nonmetastatic thyroid tumors. Overall study: Where malignant and benign thyroid patients were concerned, repertoires were compared across blood and tumor or nodule tissue.

Study observations and caveats: Benign nodules reportedly had significantly lower TCR beta diversity than malignant thyroid tumors in blood and tumor.

Source material: blood. The origin of this receptor is a female donor with papillary thyroid cancer or a benign thyroid nodule (not recorded which). Some clones in this sample may be carry-over from other donors' samples. V is TRBV6-1 and J is TRBJ1-2; D uncertain. The CDR3 DNA is TGTGCCAGCAAGGCAACCCCTGGGAACTATGGCTACACCTTC. Its protein is CASKATPGNYGYTF.